A single T cell receptor beta chain is shown here with its context. Its antigen is currently not known. Base-call qualities are not available, and no considerably larger clone is one nucleotide away. TCR beta CDR3 regions were amplified by multiplex PCR with the immunoSEQ immune profiling system according to the manufacturer's instructions. Sequencing was performed on an Illumina NextSeq system. In the source study's methods: The immunoSEQ Analyzer platform handled processing of the sequence data, and clonality was calculated by taking the square root of Simpson's index of productive rearrangements. V and J usage similarity was measured by Jensen-Shannon distance, and CDR3 generation probabilities were computed with OLGA. Shared CDR3 sequences were searched against the immuneACCESS database (August 2020) and VDJdb (December 2020). What TCRdb holds here is the immuneACCESS table cut down to in-frame rearrangements. Part of the clones is not present; checked against another copy, under half of the missing clones reflect an unresolved V gene, and the others are unexplained. From that table come the V and J calls and clone size; the DNA was used to work out D and trimming. The sample table records 15,000 or so clones; more than 80% of these occur just once. The ten largest account for about 0.73% of the sample.

The data were obtained in a study of monozygotic twins with cystic fibrosis (dated by TCRdb to about 2021). Broadly, across the study: Barcoded libraries were prepared from roughly 3.3 micrograms of fragmented DNA with around 15 PCR cycles. Made up mostly of children and adolescents, the cohort included ten female and six male twin pairs ranging in age from about 2.0 to 36.4 years, with a median of around 9.1 years. TCR beta repertoires were compared within and between 16 monozygotic twin pairs with cystic fibrosis so that genetic influence on V and J gene usage could be assessed. Twins were ranked among around 1,000 cohort participants for weight-for-height and FEVPerc (FEV1 disease centile) at the day of blood sampling. Data for three of the twin pairs had previously been reported in another context.

Findings and caveats that apply to the study as a whole: Monozygotic CF twin pairs shared significantly more nucleotide-identical clonotypes within each pair than unrelated CF individuals shared with one another (P = 0.000026, Mann-Whitney). Simpson clonality was found to be generally low (median approximately 0.0096), suggesting a naive-dominated repertoire, although higher clonality was observed in the most severely affected patients. V gene usage was most similar to the co-twin in 13 of 16 pairs, and J usage was most similar to the co-twin in 8 of 16 pairs, which suggests genetic constraints. The cohort was small, and no association was found between shared CDR3 numbers and age, concordance or disease severity.

The twin pairs came from the European Cystic Fibrosis Twin and Sibling Study Cohort, which recruited patients from over 150 CF clinics across 14 European countries. Zygosity and CFTR genotype were verified in-house, and zygosity was tested by multiplex PCR of nine short tandem repeat loci. Peripheral blood was sampled from each twin, with clinical parameters recorded on the day of blood sampling. Genomic DNA was isolated from peripheral blood cells with phenol/chloroform and kept in TE buffer at 4 degrees C. Sequences LNHNV (CDR1) and YYDKDF (CDR2) are obtained from the germline V gene (reference sequence). CDR3 length: 16 amino acids, cysteine to phenylalanine. Kept here is only the CDR3 DNA, which spans 48 bases and is read in frame from base 1. A distance of 12 bases separates the germline ends of V and J, which lose 2 bases and 2 bases respectively.

This chain is built from TRBV15 and TRBJ2-2, with TRBD1 perhaps the D gene, on 6 matching bases. Sequencing was performed on blood. The TCR was taken from a boy younger than 18 with cystic fibrosis. CDR3 sequence: CATSRTKDSNTGELFF. The base sequence is TGTGCCACCAGCAGAACAAAGGACAGTAACACCGGGGAGCTGTTTTTT.